These T cell receptor beta chains were read from a single sample in a study of T cell responses to AZD1222 COVID-19 vaccine. Generated by immunoSEQ multiplex PCR, the TCRdb table keeps only in-frame clones and is missing some. The table records 130,000 to 150,000 clones, approximately 88% of them present only once. The specimen was peripheral blood, collected on day 0 of AZD1222 vaccination. The receptors were sampled from an adult in good health. The CDR3 runs from the conserved cysteine through the conserved F or W. D genes are given only for firm matches. Only some rows state a clone size, as once, few, many or a class for expanded clones.

CDR3nt,CDR3aa,v_gene,abundance,d_gene,j_gene
TGTGCCAGCATTCTCAGGTTTAGCGCCTACGAGCAGTACTTC,CASILRFSAYEQYF,TRBV2,.,.,TRBJ2-7
TGTGCCAGCAGTTTGGGCCCCCCGGGAGAGAACACTGAAGCTTTCTTT,CASSLGPPGENTEAFF,TRBV6-5,.,.,TRBJ1-1
TGTGCCAGCAGCCAAGATCAGGCCAGAATAGGGACCCAGTACTTC,CASSQDQARIGTQYF,TRBV3-1/TRBV3-2,.,.,TRBJ2-5
TGTGCCAGCAGCTCGACGGGACTAGCGGGAGTCACCGAGCAGTACTTC,CASSSTGLAGVTEQYF,TRBV11-3,.,TRBD2,TRBJ2-7
TGCAGTGCTAGTGGCTCTAGCGGGAACTACAATGAGCAGTTCTTC,CSASGSSGNYNEQFF,TRBV20-1,.,TRBD2,TRBJ2-1
TGTGCCAGCAGTTTGTACGGGAACAATGAGCAGTTCTTC,CASSLYGNNEQFF,TRBV28,.,.,TRBJ2-1
TGCGCCAGCAGCCGGGCTAGCGGAGGCACAGATACGCAGTATTTT,CASSRASGGTDTQYF,TRBV4-3,few,TRBD2,TRBJ2-3
TGTGCCAGCAGCTTTGGCTCCGGGGAGCTGTTTTTT,CASSFGSGELFF,TRBV5-4,few,.,TRBJ2-2
TGCGCCAGCAGCCAAGAAACCGACCGGGCCGATAGCTCCTACGAGCAGTACTTC,CASSQETDRADSSYEQYF,TRBV4-1,.,.,TRBJ2-7
TGTGCCAGCACCCGGGGGCTGAGGGAGACTGAAGCTTTCTTT,CASTRGLRETEAFF,TRBV3-1/TRBV3-2,.,.,TRBJ1-1
TGTGCCAGCAGTTTAGCGGGAGACAATGAGCAGTTCTTC,CASSLAGDNEQFF,TRBV27,.,TRBD2,TRBJ2-1
TGTGCCAGTAGCTACACAATCACAGATACGCAGTATTTT,CASSYTITDTQYF,TRBV19,.,.,TRBJ2-3
TGTGCCTGGACAACCCCGGGGACAGGGGCTGACTCTGGAAACACCATATATTTT,CAWTTPGTGADSGNTIYF,TRBV30,.,TRBD1,TRBJ1-3
TGTGCCAGCAGTTACAGCGGGGAGAGTAACTATGGCTACACCTTC,CASSYSGESNYGYTF,TRBV6-5,.,.,TRBJ1-2
TGTGCCAGCAGCCCAGAGGGTCCGCCGGATTCACCCCTCCACTTT,CASSPEGPPDSPLHF,TRBV2,.,.,TRBJ1-6
TGTGCCAGCAGCTCCATTGGTTCACCCCTCCACTTT,CASSSIGSPLHF,TRBV13,.,.,TRBJ1-6
TGTGCCAGCAGTTACTCTCGGTACAACTCCTACGAGCAGTACTTC,CASSYSRYNSYEQYF,TRBV6-5,.,.,TRBJ2-7
TGTGCCAGCACCCCCCGGGGGGGGACAGAGCAAGAGACCCAGTACTTC,CASTPRGGTEQETQYF,TRBV7-8,.,.,TRBJ2-5
TGTGCCAGCAGTTACTCGAGCGGGCGAGCGGGAGGAGCTCTCAATGAGCAGTTCTTC,CASSYSSGRAGGALNEQFF,TRBV6-2/TRBV6-3,.,TRBD2,TRBJ2-1
TGTGGGGTAGGGGAGAACACTGAAGCTTTCTTT,CGVGENTEAFF,TRBV6-5,.,.,TRBJ1-1
TGTGCCAGCAGCCCCAATAGCGGGAGTAAGTTCTTC,CASSPNSGSKFF,TRBV5-4,.,TRBD2,TRBJ2-1
TGTGCCAGCAGCGTAGGCCGCTATGGCTACACCTTC,CASSVGRYGYTF,TRBV9,.,.,TRBJ1-2
TGTGCCAGCAGTCAGACTAACTATGGCTACACCTTC,CASSQTNYGYTF,TRBV6-5,.,.,TRBJ1-2
TGCAGCGTAGCACAGGCCTCGCCAACGGCTGAAGCTTTCTTT,CSVAQASPTAEAFF,TRBV29-1,.,.,TRBJ1-1
TGTGCCAGCAGCTTAGGAGGGGGCTACGAGCAGTACTTC,CASSLGGGYEQYF,TRBV7-8,.,.,TRBJ2-7
TGTGCCAGTAGTCCGGGACTAGCGGACAGCACAGATACGCAGTATTTT,CASSPGLADSTDTQYF,TRBV19,.,TRBD2,TRBJ2-3
TGTGCCAGTGCGGTGGGGGCAGGCACTGGTGGTCAGCCCCAGCATTTT,CASAVGAGTGGQPQHF,TRBV19,.,.,TRBJ1-5
TGTGCCAGCAGTCCTCGGACAGGGTATCAGCCCCAGCATTTT,CASSPRTGYQPQHF,TRBV6-5,many,TRBD1,TRBJ1-5
TGTGCCAGCAGCTTAATGGGAGCGATTAACACCGGGGAGCTGTTTTTT,CASSLMGAINTGELFF,TRBV7-3,.,.,TRBJ2-2
TGTGCCAGCAGCCCCGTGGGGGGACGGGCCTACGAGCAGTACTTC,CASSPVGGRAYEQYF,TRBV13,.,.,TRBJ2-7
TGTGCCAGTAGTAGACCGACGGGACGCTATGGCTACACCTTC,CASSRPTGRYGYTF,TRBV19,.,.,TRBJ1-2
TGTGCCAGCAGCCTTTTAACACAGCCCGAAGCTTTCTTT,CASSLLTQPEAFF,TRBV14,.,.,TRBJ1-1
TGCGCCAGCAGCCAAGAAGAGGACAATTCCTACGAGCAGTACTTC,CASSQEEDNSYEQYF,TRBV4-3,.,.,TRBJ2-7
TGTGCCAGCACCCCAGGTCGGGCAACGGTCGAGCAGTACTTC,CASTPGRATVEQYF,TRBV9,once,.,TRBJ2-7
TGCGCCAGCAGCGGTGGACAGGGCTTGAACACTGAAGCTTTCTTT,CASSGGQGLNTEAFF,TRBV5-1,.,TRBD1,TRBJ1-1
TGTGCCAGCAGTCCGCTGGCGCTCTTTGAAGCTTTCTTT,CASSPLALFEAFF,TRBV27,.,.,TRBJ1-1
TGTGCCAGCAGCCAGGGGACAGGTAGGGTATGGGGGCAGTTCTTC,CASSQGTGRVWGQFF,TRBV3-1/TRBV3-2,.,TRBD1,TRBJ2-1
TGTGCCAGCAGCTTAGGCCAGCTAGCTAACTATGGCTACACCTTC,CASSLGQLANYGYTF,TRBV13,.,.,TRBJ1-2
TGTGCCAGCAGTAAGAGGAGATCTGGAAACACCATATATTTT,CASSKRRSGNTIYF,TRBV6-2/TRBV6-3,.,.,TRBJ1-3
TGTGCCAGCAGCTTGGGGGGGCGGAATTCACCCCTCCACTTT,CASSLGGRNSPLHF,TRBV7-2,.,.,TRBJ1-6